The sequence of this TCR beta chain was determined in a study of T cell responses to AZD1222 COVID-19 vaccine. In its sample, this clone was seen once. CDR1 is DFQATT, CDR2 SNEGSKA, per germline (reference sequence). V dropped 3 bases and J dropped 4 bases, with 18 bases sitting between them. The CDR3 length is 15 residues. Clones were read by immunoSEQ multiplex PCR, and TCRdb kept only the in-frame ones, dropping some. The table lists 120,000 to 150,000 clones, 91% of them singletons. The source material was peripheral blood, sampled on day 0 of AZD1222 vaccination. The chain links TRBV20-1 to TRBJ1-2, with D hard to call. The TCR comes from an adult in good health. CDR3 nucleotide sequence: TGCAGTGCTAGTGGTACAGCCCCGTACGGCTATGGCTACACCTTC. Translating it yields CSASGTAPYGYGYTF.